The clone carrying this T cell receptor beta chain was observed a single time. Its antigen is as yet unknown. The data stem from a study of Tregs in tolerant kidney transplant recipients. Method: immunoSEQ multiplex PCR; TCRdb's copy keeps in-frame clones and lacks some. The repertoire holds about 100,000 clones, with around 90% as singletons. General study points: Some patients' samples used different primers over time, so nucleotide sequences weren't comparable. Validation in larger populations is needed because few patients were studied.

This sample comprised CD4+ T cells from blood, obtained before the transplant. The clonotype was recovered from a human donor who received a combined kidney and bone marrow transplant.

The CDR3 DNA follows: TGTGCCAGCAGCGTAGGGGTAGCGGGGGGCACAGATACGCAGTATTTT. Amino acid sequence: CASSVGVAGGTDTQYF. The genes are TRBV9 and TRBJ2-3; 9 bases fit TRBD2. The CDR3 is made up of 16 amino acids. Germline V gene lookup returns CDR1 SGDLS and CDR2 YYNGEE. After removal of 0 bases from V and 1 base from J, the junction contained 3 bases not matched to a gene.